This TCR beta chain was sequenced in a study of post-analysis software for immune sequencing data (dated by TCRdb to between 2015 and 2017). A note on the overall study: Recorded disease courses included relapsing-remitting, secondary progressive and progressive-relapsing multiple sclerosis, with some patients lacking subtype annotation. The multiple sclerosis patient repertoires were compared with 11 previously published healthy control repertoires from donors aged about 6 to 26 years. A subset of samples was prepared in parallel using single-end sample barcoding, then pooled and co-amplified after Illumina adapter ligation.

The paper as a whole reports these results and caveats: Compared with controls, multiple sclerosis patients had significantly lower normalized Chao1 diversity, a finding suggesting substantial peripheral T-cell clonal expansion. Direct clustering with F measure revealed strong co-clustering of samples prepared in the same batch, which led to a batch-effect correction. Several TRBV segments, including TRBV5-6, TRBV5-1 and TRBV20-1, were significantly more frequent in patients than controls. The multiple sclerosis patient group was slightly younger than the control group.

Library generation was performed with PCR. Sequencing was performed on an Illumina HiSeq 2500. To reduce PCR and sequencing biases, unique molecular identifiers were incorporated into the TCR beta cDNA libraries. Every 1 to 10 million input T cells yielded roughly 500,000 cDNA molecules, meaning each molecule approximated one T cell. The patient libraries were prepared and sequenced using the same protocol as the earlier healthy control dataset. Samples belonging to the same batch were prepared together, multiplexed and sequenced on a shared HiSeq lane. Per the original workflow: Raw barcoded reads were processed with MIGEC, discarding single-read molecular identifier groups before consensus assembly and CDR3 extraction. Clonotype tables were post-analysed with VDJtools, and diversity was normalized by down-sampling all datasets to the smallest sample size. In repertoire overlap clustering, CDR3 amino acid sequences, but not nucleotide sequences, were matched to correct batch-related cross-sample contamination. TCRdb itself trimmed the public reads at Q25 with fastp, ran MiXCR and retained productive beta chains. For every CDR3 protein sequence, its rows merge into one entry that carries the most common genes and DNA. The authors' filters were not applied to this entry. Within this sample are about 260,000 distinct CDR3 sequences, with approximately 34% of them counted one time only. Clones ranked in the top ten supply under 5% of the sample.

To demonstrate the VDJtools post-analysis software, the study profiled TCR beta repertoires from the peripheral blood of about a dozen young patients with multiple sclerosis. The multiple sclerosis patients were children and adolescents ranging in age from 6 to 15 years. To note about this clonotype: Its antigen is still unknown. No much larger clone is present one base from it, and per-base qualities are unavailable.

The germline V gene provides CDR1 SGHRS and CDR2 YFSETQ. V drops 0 bases and J drops 9 bases, leaving 13 bases in between. The CDR3 numbers 14 residues from cysteine through phenylalanine. Only the CDR3 DNA is retained, 42 bases long and in frame from the first base. The sequenced sample consisted of blood. The TCR originated in a girl aged 10 to 17 with multiple sclerosis. Rearrangement joined TRBV5-1 to TRBJ2-1; the D segment could be TRBD2, given 7 matching bases. The encoded CDR3 is CASSLERGGTEQFF. The sequence in DNA is TGCGCCAGCAGCTTGGAGAGGGGGGGGACTGAGCAGTTCTTC.